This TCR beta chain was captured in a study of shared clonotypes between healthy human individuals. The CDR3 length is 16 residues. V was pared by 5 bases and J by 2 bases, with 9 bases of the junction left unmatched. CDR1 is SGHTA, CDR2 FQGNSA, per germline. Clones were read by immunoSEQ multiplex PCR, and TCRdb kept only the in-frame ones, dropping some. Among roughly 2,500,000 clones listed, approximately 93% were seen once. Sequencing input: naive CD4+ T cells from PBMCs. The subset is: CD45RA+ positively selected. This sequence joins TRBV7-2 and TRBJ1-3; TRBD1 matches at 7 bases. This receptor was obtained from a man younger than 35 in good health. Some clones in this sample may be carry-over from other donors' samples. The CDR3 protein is CASSPGGPRTGNTIYF. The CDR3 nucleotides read TGTGCCAGCAGCCCAGGGGGACCTAGGACTGGAAACACCATATATTTT.